The present entry profiles one T cell receptor (beta chain) with its context. The antigen is undetermined. This sample stems from a study of OX40 agonist ivuxolimab in advanced cancers. Study in general: Three patients, one with hepatocellular carcinoma and two with cutaneous melanoma, responded partially.

Overall study findings and caveats: In the 0.1-3.0 mg/kg groups, partial responders showed among the lowest expansion.

The V and J ends lost 0 bases and 3 bases respectively, with 7 bases between them. Germline assignment: CDR1 SGHRS and CDR2 YFSETQ. The CDR3 contains 13 residues. Assay: immunoSEQ multiplex PCR; the TCRdb copy retains only in-frame clones and omits some. The sample shows roughly 19,000 clones, over 80% of them seen only once. The receptor comes from an adult with an advanced solid tumor such as melanoma, head and neck, liver or kidney cancer. The chain couples TRBV5-1 to TRBJ2-7; D gene uncertain. The sequences come from CD4+ or CD8+ T cells sorted from blood, collected in a trial of the OX40 agonist ivuxolimab. CDR3: CASSLGVGYEQYF. CDR3 in DNA: TGCGCCAGCAGCTTGGGGGTGGGCTACGAGCAGTACTTC.